This T cell receptor (beta chain) is drawn from a study of breast tumors, draining lymph nodes, adjacent tissues. Study results and caveats: Luminal-like breast cancer showed significantly greater tumor-nontumor repertoire similarity than basal-like breast cancer did. Tumors had less TCR diversity than lymph nodes, more than nontumor tissue.

Samples came from axillary lymph nodes draining the breast cancer. Points on this clonotype: Antigen unknown. The junction differs from germline at one of its ends, possibly a read error.

This CDR3 comprises 15 residues. MiXCR, run by TCRdb on the multiplex PCR reads, gives a single entry per CDR3 protein. The table records 100,000 or so distinct CDR3 sequences, 21% of them present only once. Specimen: axillary lymph node tissue. This TCR was sampled from a female donor with breast cancer. Some clones in this sample may be carry-over from other donors' samples. J is TRBJ2-2 and V is TRBV12-3 or TRBV12-4; D may be TRBD1 or TRBD2 (6 bases each). CDR3 residues: CASSLTSRDTGELLF. DNA of the CDR3: TGTGCCAGCAGTTTAACTAGCCGGGACACCGGGGAGCTGCTTTTT.